The 19 T cell receptor beta chains below were found in one sample sequenced in a study of T cells in Graves' hyperthyroidism and ophthalmopathy. Amplification of TCR beta CDR3 regions was performed using RNA transcripts as template. An initial round of RT-PCR targeting the TCR CDR3 relied on the HTBI primer set. TCRdb redid the calling of the multiplex PCR reads with MiXCR, one entry per CDR3 protein. This table has 730,000 or so distinct CDR3 sequences, about 17% appearing once. The sequenced sample was blood. The receptors were sampled from a woman between 50 and 59 years old with Graves' hyperthyroidism that later progressed to Graves' ophthalmopathy.

The table lists this clonotype with many counts. The J gene is TRBJ1-6, the V gene TRBV6-1; the D gene is possibly TRBD1 (5 bases). V shed 5 bases and J shed 6 bases, with 8 bases lying between them. The V gene's germline CDR1 is MNHNS and CDR2 SASEGT. This CDR3 has 13 residues. The CDR3 loop is CASSFQGNSPLHF. The CDR3 DNA reads TGTGCCAGCAGTTTCCAGGGTAATTCACCCCTCCACTTT.

A few counts support this clonotype. The chain joins TRBV7-8 to TRBJ2-7, with TRBD1 identical over 7 bases. V lost 4 bases, J lost 5 bases, and 11 bases stayed unmatched. Looked up from germline, CDR1 is SGHVS and CDR2 is FQNEAQ. The CDR3 covers 15 residues. The CDR3 loop is CASSSWGTEDHEQYF. Written as DNA, the CDR3 is TGTGCCAGCAGCTCTTGGGGGACAGAGGACCACGAGCAGTACTTC.

This clonotype appeared many times. The chain is built from TRBV11-2 and TRBJ2-7, with 11 bases aligning to TRBD2. Germline assignment: CDR1 SGHAT and CDR2 FQNNGV. Germline trimming cut 5 bases from V and 4 bases from J; bases unmatched to any gene: 19. The CDR3 is 19 residues long. As DNA, the CDR3 is TGTGCCAGCAGCAGAGCTAACCCCGCTAGCGGGGGGCCCCCTTACGAGCAGTACTTC. Encoded protein: CASSRANPASGGPPYEQYF.

The table lists this clonotype with a few counts. The chain employs TRBV29-1 and TRBJ1-5; D gene ambiguous. With 5 bases removed from V and 2 bases from J, the gap between germline ends came to 10 bases. Germline V CDR1 and CDR2: SQVTM, ANQGSEA. This CDR3 has 13 residues. CDR3 protein: CSVSSGGNQPQHF. The CDR3 DNA follows: TGCAGCGTTTCCTCGGGCGGCAATCAGCCCCAGCATTTT.

This clonotype was observed at least ten times. This chain connects TRBV20-1 to TRBJ2-7; D uncertain. V was trimmed by 5 bases and J by 0 bases, leaving 14 bases between them. CDR1 and CDR2 (germline): DFQATT, SNEGSKA (reference sequence). This CDR3 comprises 14 residues. CDR3 amino acids: CSAQWSRSSYEQYF. CDR3 DNA: TGCAGTGCTCAGTGGTCCAGGAGCTCCTACGAGCAGTACTTC.

The chain joins TRBV9 to TRBJ1-4, with 8 bases aligning to TRBD1. The CDR3 is made up of 15 amino acids. Germline CDR1 is SGDLS and CDR2 is YYNGEE. V lost 3 bases to trimming and J lost 8 bases; unmatched junction nucleotides: 9. CDR3 residues: CASSAGQGMGEKLFF. The CDR3, as DNA: TGTGCCAGCAGCGCAGGACAGGGCATGGGAGAAAAACTGTTTTTT.

This chain joins TRBV6-1 and TRBJ2-4, with D perhaps assigned TRBD1 or TRBD2 (5 bases each). The V gene's germline CDR1 is MNHNS and CDR2 SASEGT. The CDR3 has 14 amino acids. V lost 1 base, J lost 12 bases, and 16 bases lay in between. The CDR3 bases are TGTGCCAGCAGTGAAGTTGGGACCCCCAAGGATCAGTACTTC. This gives the protein CASSEVGTPKDQYF.

Ten or more counts support this clonotype. This rearrangement joins TRBV2 to TRBJ2-2; maybe TRBD1 (5 bases). Germline values: CDR1 SNHLY, CDR2 FYNNEI. Trimming stripped 7 bases from V and 1 base from J, with 7 bases between. CDR3 length equals 13 residues. The CDR3 region is CASKGQNTGELFF. The CDR3 nucleotides read TGTGCCAGCAAGGGGCAGAACACCGGGGAGCTGTTTTTT.

This clonotype was picked up many times. CDR3 amino acids: CASSLAERTSGGPHEQFF. In DNA form, the CDR3 reads TGTGCCAGCAGCTTAGCCGAGAGGACTAGCGGGGGGCCACATGAGCAGTTCTTC. The J gene is TRBJ2-1, the V gene TRBV11-3; TRBD2 matches 14 bases. The germline CDR1 and CDR2 sequences are SGHNT and YENEEA. V shed 1 base and J 8 bases; nucleotides not matched to a gene: 10. The CDR3 has 18 amino acids.

The chain carries TRBV5-1 and TRBJ1-1, with a weak D call TRBD1 (5 bases). CDR1 is SGHRS and CDR2 is YFSETQ in the germline V gene. The length of the CDR3 is 14 residues. V was clipped by 4 bases and J by 5 bases, with 15 bases between them. CDR3 DNA sequence: TGCGCCAGCAGCAAGACAGCAGGGAATACTGAAGCTTTCTTT. Translating gives CASSKTAGNTEAFF.

This clonotype was seen a few times. A much larger clone differs by one base, so this may be a read error. The chain carries TRBV12-3 or TRBV12-4 and TRBJ1-5; D not certain. V shed 6 bases and J shed 0 bases, with 9 bases lying between them. This CDR3 is built from 14 residues. In DNA, the CDR3 is TGTGCCAGCAGCGGAGCAGATAGCAATCAGCCCCAGCATTTT. Translating it yields CASSGADSNQPQHF.

This clonotype was picked up a small number of times. The chain links TRBV2 to TRBJ2-2; D is unresolved. V dropped 1 base and J dropped 0 bases, with 9 bases sitting between them. CDR1 and CDR2 from the germline V gene are SNHLY and FYNNEI. There are 16 residues in the CDR3. Here the CDR3 reads CASSEEAAPNTGELFF. The DNA of the CDR3 is TGTGCCAGCAGTGAAGAGGCAGCTCCGAACACCGGGGAGCTGTTTTTT.

Details on this clonotype: At one boundary the junction diverges from the germline segment, which might be a read error. The chain carries TRBV20-1 and TRBJ2-1; D may be TRBD1 or TRBD2 (5 bases each). Germline V lookup: CDR1 DFQATT, CDR2 SNEGSKA (reference sequence). The length of the CDR3 is 15 residues. The CDR3 is CSARDQGVWNNERFF. Here the CDR3 DNA reads TGCAGTGCTAGAGATCAGGGAGTGTGGAACAATGAGCGGTTCTTC.

Note on this clonotype: At one boundary the junction diverges from the germline segment, which might be a read error. The CDR3 nucleotides are TGTGCCAGCAGTTCGGTCACCGGGGAGCTGCTTTTT. It codes for CASSSVTGELLF. The J gene is TRBJ2-2, the V gene TRBV9; D might be TRBD2 (5 bases). Germline V gives CDR1 SGDLS, CDR2 YYNGEE. The CDR3 extends over 12 amino acids.

This chain joins TRBV4-1 and TRBJ1-2; 7 positions match TRBD1. V lost 0 bases and J lost 5; bases outside the gene matches: 3. Germline CDR1 is MGHRA and CDR2 is YSYEKL. The CDR3 consists of 14 residues. DNA for the CDR3: TGCGCCAGCAGCCAAGATGTACAGGGGTATGGCTACACCTTC. Encoded protein: CASSQDVQGYGYTF.

This clonotype was recorded at least ten times. The J gene is TRBJ1-2, the V gene TRBV3-1; no clear D. CDR1 LGHDT and CDR2 YNNKEL come from the germline V gene (reference sequence). V lost 1 base, J lost 4 bases, and 10 bases lay in between. The CDR3 sequence is 14 residues long. The chain's CDR3 is CASSQVAGPYGYTF. CDR3 sequence (DNA): TGTGCCAGCAGCCAAGTTGCAGGACCCTATGGCTACACCTTC.

This clonotype was found many times. The rearrangement joins TRBV7-6 to TRBJ2-1; 8 bases map to TRBD2. Germline CDR1 is SGHVS and CDR2 is FNYEAQ. V was pared by 4 bases and J by 5 bases, with 10 bases of the junction left unmatched. CDR3 size: 16 residues. The CDR3 is CASSSPGGIPDNEQFF. The CDR3 DNA sequence: TGTGCCAGCAGCTCCCCGGGGGGGATCCCCGACAATGAGCAGTTCTTC.

V and J are TRBV19 and TRBJ2-2; the D is unclear. The CDR3 has 14 residues. Germline V lookup: CDR1 LNHDA, CDR2 SQIVND (reference sequence). The ends were cut back, 6 bases at V and 0 bases at J, with 8 bases in the middle. The CDR3 DNA reads as TGTGCCAGTAGCCACCCAGCGAACACCGGGGAGCTGTTTTTT. Translated, it gives CASSHPANTGELFF.

The J gene is TRBJ2-5, the V gene TRBV7-3, with D perhaps matching TRBD1 or TRBD2 (6 bases each). Trimming stripped 5 bases from V and 5 bases from J, with 18 bases between. CDR3 length: 15 residues. The germline V gene encodes CDR1 SGHTA and CDR2 FQGTGA. The CDR3 sequence is CASSPRGGRGETQYF. The CDR3 DNA is TGTGCCAGCAGCCCCAGGGGCGGGCGGGGTGAGACCCAGTACTTC.